The rows below give T cell receptor beta chains drawn from one sample of a study of Ad26.COV2.S vaccination and SARS-CoV-2 variants. Clones were sequenced by immunoSEQ multiplex PCR, and TCRdb holds only the in-frame ones, with some missing. This table holds 290,000 or so clones, around 87% found once. Sequencing was performed on peripheral blood, taken in a trial of Ad26.COV2.S vaccine versus placebo. Receptors were obtained from a person aged 18-60 years who received the Ad26.COV2.S COVID-19 vaccine or a placebo. Both conserved end residues are part of each CDR3. The D gene is left open where the match is weak. Clone sizes are given selectively: once, few, many, or a class where the clone is expanded.

CATSRGAVNTEAFF	TGTGCCACCAGCAGGGGGGCAGTGAACACTGAAGCTTTCTTT	TRBJ1-1	NA	TRBV15	NA
CASSSQGPGELFF	TGTGCCAGCAGCTCTCAGGGTCCCGGGGAGCTGTTTTTT	TRBJ2-2	NA	TRBV6-2/TRBV6-3	NA
CASSYPDKFNEKLFF	TGTGCCAGCAGTTACCCCGACAAGTTTAATGAAAAACTGTTTTTT	TRBJ1-4	NA	TRBV6-6	NA
CASSSGGRRRSPLHF	TGTGCCAGCAGCTCCGGTGGGCGGAGGCGTTCACCCCTCCACTTT	TRBJ1-6	NA	TRBV3-1/TRBV3-2	NA
CASSQEAGLGGSPLHF	TGCGCCAGCAGCCAAGAAGCAGGGTTAGGTGGATCACCCCTCCACTTT	TRBJ1-6	NA	TRBV4-1	NA
CASSLSRRGYTF	TGTGCCAGCAGTTTATCCCGGCGGGGCTACACCTTC	TRBJ1-2	NA	TRBV12-3/TRBV12-4	NA
CASSEVQLAFF	TGTGCCAGCAGTGAAGTACAGTTAGCTTTCTTT	TRBJ1-1	NA	TRBV2	NA
CASSPSRGAGGYTF	TGCGCCAGCAGCCCCTCGCGAGGGGCGGGTGGCTACACCTTC	TRBJ1-2	once	TRBV4-3	NA
CASSPANRGAGGYTF	TGTGCCAGCTCACCAGCCAACAGGGGGGCTGGAGGCTACACCTTC	TRBJ1-2	NA	TRBV18	TRBD1
CSASTGTADEKLFF	TGCAGTGCTAGTACCGGGACAGCTGATGAAAAACTGTTTTTT	TRBJ1-4	NA	TRBV20-1	TRBD1
CASRAGTDSLPSSYNEQFF	TGTGCCAGTAGGGCGGGGACAGATAGTCTACCGAGCTCCTACAATGAGCAGTTCTTC	TRBJ2-1	once	TRBV19	NA
CASSQDIRVSGNTIYF	TGCGCCAGCAGCCAAGACATTCGGGTCTCTGGAAACACCATATATTTT	TRBJ1-3	once	TRBV4-1	NA
CASSARQGSWDEQFF	TGTGCCAGCAGCGCTCGACAGGGCTCGTGGGATGAGCAGTTCTTC	TRBJ2-1	few	TRBV7-9	TRBD1
CASKGQAMNTEAFF	TGTGCCAGCAAGGGACAGGCGATGAACACTGAAGCTTTCTTT	TRBJ1-1	few	TRBV6-5	TRBD1
CASSTRSSLNTEAFF	TGTGCCAGTAGTACACGCTCTAGTCTGAACACTGAAGCTTTCTTT	TRBJ1-1	NA	TRBV19	NA
CASSFSPGGTEAFF	TGTGCCAGCAGCTTCTCTCCAGGGGGAACTGAAGCTTTCTTT	TRBJ1-1	NA	TRBV7-2	TRBD1
CASSPVGRETQYF	TGTGCCAGCAGCCCGGTTGGGAGAGAGACCCAGTACTTC	TRBJ2-5	NA	TRBV3-1/TRBV3-2	NA
CASSLASAHYEQYF	TGTGCCAGCAGTCTGGCTAGCGCTCACTACGAGCAGTACTTC	TRBJ2-7	NA	TRBV6-5	NA
CASSPPGQGAYEQYF	TGTGCCAGCTCACCGCCGGGACAGGGGGCTTACGAGCAGTACTTC	TRBJ2-7	NA	TRBV18	TRBD1
CASSLVQGIGTDTQYF	TGCGCCAGCAGCTTGGTACAGGGGATAGGTACAGATACGCAGTATTTT	TRBJ2-3	NA	TRBV5-1	TRBD1
CASSDQGSTDTQYF	TGCGCCAGCAGTGATCAGGGGAGCACAGATACGCAGTATTTT	TRBJ2-3	NA	TRBV5-1	NA
CASSGQMALSGYTF	TGTGCCAGCAGTGGACAAATGGCTTTGAGTGGCTACACCTTC	TRBJ1-2	NA	TRBV2	NA
CASSQVWQNTEAFF	TGTGCCAGCAGCCAAGTTTGGCAGAACACTGAAGCTTTCTTT	TRBJ1-1	NA	TRBV3-1/TRBV3-2	NA
CASERDRDGEQFF	TGTGCCAGCGAAAGGGACAGGGATGGGGAGCAGTTCTTC	TRBJ2-1	NA	TRBV2	TRBD1
CASSKGTKARGQFFLAKNIQYF	TGTGCCAGCAGCAAAGGGACCAAGGCCAGGGGTCAATTTTTCCTAGCCAAAAACATTCAGTACTTC	TRBJ2-4	NA	TRBV21-1	NA
CASSYRTSDSYNEQFF	TGCGCCAGCAGCTACCGGACTAGCGATTCATACAATGAGCAGTTCTTC	TRBJ2-1	NA	TRBV5-1	TRBD2
CASSLLQRFSTEAFF	TGTGCCAGCAGCCTGCTACAACGGTTCAGCACTGAAGCTTTCTTT	TRBJ1-1	NA	TRBV7-3	NA